This T cell receptor (beta chain) was sequenced during a study of identical twins. This CDR3 is built from 17 residues. The ends lost 7 bases at V and 3 bases at J; junction bases unmatched: 15. Unique molecular identifiers were in the cDNA, with template-switch universal primer binding. TCRdb redid the calling of the 5' RACE reads with MiXCR, one entry per CDR3 protein. The repertoire holds approximately 250,000 distinct CDR3 sequences, with 6.5% as singletons. Only a few counts were recorded for this clonotype. These data were also reused for a study on T cells expressing NK-cell markers. In that study: Sequencing of TCR beta repertoires drew on sorted CD3+CD56+NKG2C+, CD3+CD56+NKG2C- and CD3+CD56-NKG2C+ T cells.

The TCR originated in a woman under 30 in good health. The chain joins TRBV12-3 or TRBV12-4 to TRBJ2-3, with 8 bases aligning to TRBD1. The sequenced sample was CD8+ T cells sorted from blood. The CDR3 is CASTGTGEKEQTDTQYF. DNA of the CDR3: TGTGCCAGCACCGGGACAGGAGAAAAAGAACAAACAGATACGCAGTATTTT.